This T cell receptor beta chain stems from a study of blood T cell repertoires in COVID-19. Study details: Some COVID-19 samples were acute and others convalescent; all came from the United States, Italy and Spain. PBMCs, B-cell-depleted T cells, or T cells were the source of the cDNA or gDNA that made up the material.

Per the original methods: Nucleated cell number was recorded as an estimate derived from reference gene primer amplification. TCRdb's copy holds only in-frame clones and misses some; the assay was immunoSEQ multiplex PCR. V and J calls and clone size follow that table, whereas D and trimming were derived from the DNA. The table lists 300,000 to 400,000 clones, 90% of them singletons. CDR1 is LGHDT and CDR2 is YNNKEL in the germline V gene (reference sequence). The V and J ends lost 4 bases and 4 bases, in that order; junction bases with no gene match: 6. The CDR3 contains 14 residues. All enrollees were roughly 18 to 95 years old and from about 24 US areas.

The receptor comes from a man aged 55-75 years who had recovered from COVID-19. This rearrangement joins TRBV3-1 (or the pseudogene TRBV3-2) to TRBJ1-1, with TRBD1 matching 7 bases. The sample was PBMCs or T cells enriched from blood (not recorded which). The CDR3 spells CASSRNRGSTEAFF. CDR3 nucleotide sequence: TGTGCCAGCAGCCGCAACAGGGGTTCCACTGAAGCTTTCTTT.